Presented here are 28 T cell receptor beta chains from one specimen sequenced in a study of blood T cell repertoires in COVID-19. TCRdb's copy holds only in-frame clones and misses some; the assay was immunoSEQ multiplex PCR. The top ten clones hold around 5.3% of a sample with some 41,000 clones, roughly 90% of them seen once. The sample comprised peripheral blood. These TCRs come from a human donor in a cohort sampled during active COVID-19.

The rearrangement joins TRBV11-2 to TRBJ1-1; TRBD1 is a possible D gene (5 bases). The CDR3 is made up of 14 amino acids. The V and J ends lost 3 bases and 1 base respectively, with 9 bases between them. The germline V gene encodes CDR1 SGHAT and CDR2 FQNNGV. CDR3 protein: CASSFLQENTEAFF. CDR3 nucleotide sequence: TGTGCCAGCAGCTTTTTACAGGAGAACACTGAAGCTTTCTTT.

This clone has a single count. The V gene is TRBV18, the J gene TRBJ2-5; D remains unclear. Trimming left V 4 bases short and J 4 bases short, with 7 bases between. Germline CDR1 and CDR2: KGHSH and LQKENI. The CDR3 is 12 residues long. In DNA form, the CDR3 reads TGTGCCAGCTCACGTACGGGAGAGACCCAGTACTTC. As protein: CASSRTGETQYF.

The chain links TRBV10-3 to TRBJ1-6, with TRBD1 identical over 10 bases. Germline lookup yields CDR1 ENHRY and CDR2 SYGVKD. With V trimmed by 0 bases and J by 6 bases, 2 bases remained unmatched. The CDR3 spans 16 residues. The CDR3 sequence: CAISESGTGVNSPLHF. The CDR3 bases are TGTGCCATCAGTGAGTCCGGGACAGGGGTTAATTCACCCCTCCACTTT.

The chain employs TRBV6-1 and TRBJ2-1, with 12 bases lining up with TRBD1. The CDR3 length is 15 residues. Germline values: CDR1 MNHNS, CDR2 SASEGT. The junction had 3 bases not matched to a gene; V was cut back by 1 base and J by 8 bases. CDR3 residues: CASSEGGQGADEQFF. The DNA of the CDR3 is TGTGCCAGCAGTGAAGGGGGACAGGGGGCGGATGAGCAGTTCTTC.

CDR3 coding DNA: TGTGCCAGCAGCCCCCGGGACAGGGACACCGGGGAGCTGTTTTTT. Translating it yields CASSPRDRDTGELFF. V and J are TRBV13 and TRBJ2-2, with TRBD1 identical over 9 bases. The CDR3 consists of 15 residues. Germline V gene data show CDR1 as PRHDT and CDR2 as FYEKMQ (reference sequence). Losses at the gene ends were 5 bases for V and 3 bases for J; bases not matched to a gene: 4.

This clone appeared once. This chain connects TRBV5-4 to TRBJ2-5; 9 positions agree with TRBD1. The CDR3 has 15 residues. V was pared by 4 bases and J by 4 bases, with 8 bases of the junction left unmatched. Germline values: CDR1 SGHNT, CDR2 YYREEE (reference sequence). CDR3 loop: CASSPSTGGGETQYF. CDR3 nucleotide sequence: TGTGCCAGCAGCCCCTCCACAGGGGGCGGAGAGACCCAGTACTTC. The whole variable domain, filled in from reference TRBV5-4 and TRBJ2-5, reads ETGVTQSPTHLIKTRGQQVTLRCSSQSGHNTVSWYQQALGQGPQFIFQYYREEENGRGNFPPRFSGLQFPNYSSELNVNALELDDSALYLCASSPSTGGGETQYFGPGTRLLVL.

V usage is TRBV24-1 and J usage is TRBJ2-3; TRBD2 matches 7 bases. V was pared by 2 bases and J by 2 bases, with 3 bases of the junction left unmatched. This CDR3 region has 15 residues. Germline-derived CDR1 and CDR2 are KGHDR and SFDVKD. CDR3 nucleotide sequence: TGTGCCACCAGTGATTCGGGGGACTACACAGATACGCAGTATTTT. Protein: CATSDSGDYTDTQYF.

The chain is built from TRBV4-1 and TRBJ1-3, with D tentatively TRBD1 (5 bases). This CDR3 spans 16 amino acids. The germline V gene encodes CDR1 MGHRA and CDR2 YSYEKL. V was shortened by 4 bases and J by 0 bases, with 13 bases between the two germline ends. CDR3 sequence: CASSRVGDTSGNTIYF. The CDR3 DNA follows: TGCGCCAGCAGCCGAGTAGGGGATACCTCTGGAAACACCATATATTTT.

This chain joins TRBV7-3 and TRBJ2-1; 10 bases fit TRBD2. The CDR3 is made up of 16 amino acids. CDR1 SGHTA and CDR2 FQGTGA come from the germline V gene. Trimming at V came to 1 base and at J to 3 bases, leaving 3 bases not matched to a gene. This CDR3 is CASSLKLAGGYNEQFF. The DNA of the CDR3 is TGTGCCAGCAGCTTAAAATTAGCGGGGGGCTACAATGAGCAGTTCTTC.

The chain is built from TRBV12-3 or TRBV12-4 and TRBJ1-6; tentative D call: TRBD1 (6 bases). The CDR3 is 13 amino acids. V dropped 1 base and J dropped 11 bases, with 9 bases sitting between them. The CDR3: CASSLGQVPPLHF. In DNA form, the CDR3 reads TGTGCCAGCAGTTTAGGACAGGTACCACCCCTCCACTTT.

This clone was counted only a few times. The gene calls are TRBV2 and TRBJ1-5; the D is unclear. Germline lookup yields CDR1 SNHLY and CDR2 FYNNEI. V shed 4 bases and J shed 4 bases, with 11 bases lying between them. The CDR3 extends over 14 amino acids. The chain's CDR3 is CASSGVLKNQPQHF. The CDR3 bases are TGTGCCAGCAGTGGCGTGTTGAAGAATCAGCCCCAGCATTTT.

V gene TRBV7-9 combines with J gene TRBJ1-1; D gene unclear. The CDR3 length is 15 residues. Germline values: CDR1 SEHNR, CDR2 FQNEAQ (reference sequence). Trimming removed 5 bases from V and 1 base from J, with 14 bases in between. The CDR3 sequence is CASSPSSRGNTEAFF. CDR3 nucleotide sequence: TGTGCCAGCAGCCCTAGCTCTCGGGGGAACACTGAAGCTTTCTTT.

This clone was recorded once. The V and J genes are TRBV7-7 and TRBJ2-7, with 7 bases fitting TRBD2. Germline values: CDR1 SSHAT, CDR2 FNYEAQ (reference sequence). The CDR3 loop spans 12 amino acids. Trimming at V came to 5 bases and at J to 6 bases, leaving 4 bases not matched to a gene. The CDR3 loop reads CASSTWGGEQYF. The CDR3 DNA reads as TGTGCCAGCAGCACCTGGGGGGGCGAGCAGTACTTC.

In nucleotides, the CDR3 is TGCGCCAGCAGCTTGGCTAGCGGGGTCACAGATACGCAGTATTTT. Translated, it gives CASSLASGVTDTQYF. The chain has TRBV5-1 and TRBJ2-3, with 9 bases that match TRBD2. This CDR3 spans 15 amino acids. In germline, CDR1 is SGHRS, CDR2 YFSETQ. V shed 0 bases and J 2 bases; nucleotides not matched to a gene: 1.

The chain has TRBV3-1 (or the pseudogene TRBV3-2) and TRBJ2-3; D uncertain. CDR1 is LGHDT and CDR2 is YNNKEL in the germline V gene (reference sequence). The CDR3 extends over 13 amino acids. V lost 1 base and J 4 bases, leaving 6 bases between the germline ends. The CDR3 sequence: CASSQVAPDTQYF. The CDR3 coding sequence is TGTGCCAGCAGCCAAGTTGCGCCAGATACGCAGTATTTT.

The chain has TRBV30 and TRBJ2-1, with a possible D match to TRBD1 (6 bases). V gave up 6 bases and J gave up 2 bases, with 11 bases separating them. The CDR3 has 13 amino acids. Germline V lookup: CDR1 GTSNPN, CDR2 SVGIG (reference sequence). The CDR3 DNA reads TGTGCCTGTATCAGGGGAACCTACAATGAGCAGTTCTTC. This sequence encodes CACIRGTYNEQFF. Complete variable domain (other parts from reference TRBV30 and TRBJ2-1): SQTIHQWPATLVQPVGSPLSLECTVEGTSNPNLYWYRQAAGRGLQLLFYSVGIGQISSEVPQNLSASRPQDRQFILSSKKLLLSDSGFYLCACIRGTYNEQFFGPGTRLTVL.

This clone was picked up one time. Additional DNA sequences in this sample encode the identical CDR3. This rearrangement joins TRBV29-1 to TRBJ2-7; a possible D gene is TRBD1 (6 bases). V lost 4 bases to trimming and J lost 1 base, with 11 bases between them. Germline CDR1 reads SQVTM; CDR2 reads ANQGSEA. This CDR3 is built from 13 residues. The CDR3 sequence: CSVGQALSYEQYF. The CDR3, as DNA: TGCAGCGTTGGACAGGCCCTTTCCTACGAGCAGTACTTC.

CDR3: CASSTPGLSGRLYEQYF. CDR3 sequence (DNA): TGTGCCAGTAGTACCCCGGGGTTAAGCGGGAGACTCTACGAGCAGTACTTC. J is TRBJ2-7 and V is TRBV19, with 8 bases fitting TRBD2. The germline CDR1 and CDR2 sequences are LNHDA and SQIVND (reference sequence). The CDR3 loop spans 17 amino acids. Losses at the gene ends were 4 bases for V and 3 bases for J; bases not matched to a gene: 14.

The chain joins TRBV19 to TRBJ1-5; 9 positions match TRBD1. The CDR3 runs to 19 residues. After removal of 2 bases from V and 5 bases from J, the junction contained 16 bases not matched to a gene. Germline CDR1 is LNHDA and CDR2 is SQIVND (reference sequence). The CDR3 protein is CASSILRRGTGRHDQPQHF. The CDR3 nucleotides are TGTGCCAGTAGTATATTGCGTCGGGGGACAGGGAGGCACGATCAGCCCCAGCATTTT.

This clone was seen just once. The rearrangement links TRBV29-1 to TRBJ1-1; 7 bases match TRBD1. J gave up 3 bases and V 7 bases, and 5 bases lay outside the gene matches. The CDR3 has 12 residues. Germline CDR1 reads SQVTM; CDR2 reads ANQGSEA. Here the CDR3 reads CSADRDHTEAFF. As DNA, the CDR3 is TGCAGCGCAGACAGGGACCACACTGAAGCTTTCTTT.

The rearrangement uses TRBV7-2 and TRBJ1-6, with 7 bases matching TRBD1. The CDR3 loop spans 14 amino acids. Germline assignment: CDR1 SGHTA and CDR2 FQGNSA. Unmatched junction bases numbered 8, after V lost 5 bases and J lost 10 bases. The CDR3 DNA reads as TGTGCCAGCAGCATCGACAGGGAGTGGTCACCCCTCCACTTT. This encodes CASSIDREWSPLHF.

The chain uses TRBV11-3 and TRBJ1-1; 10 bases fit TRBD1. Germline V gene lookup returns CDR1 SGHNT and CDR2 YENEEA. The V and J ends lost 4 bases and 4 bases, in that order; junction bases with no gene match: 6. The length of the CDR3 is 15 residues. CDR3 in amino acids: CASSSVDRGPTEAFF. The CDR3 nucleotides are TGTGCCAGCAGCTCTGTCGACAGGGGGCCCACTGAAGCTTTCTTT.

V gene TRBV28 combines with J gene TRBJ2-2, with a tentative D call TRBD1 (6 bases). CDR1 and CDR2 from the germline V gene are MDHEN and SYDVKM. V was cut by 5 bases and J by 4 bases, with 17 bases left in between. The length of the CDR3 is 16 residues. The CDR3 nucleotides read TGTGCCAGCAGTGCCTCCTGGGGGCCGGTCACCGGGGAGCTGTTTTTT. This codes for CASSASWGPVTGELFF.

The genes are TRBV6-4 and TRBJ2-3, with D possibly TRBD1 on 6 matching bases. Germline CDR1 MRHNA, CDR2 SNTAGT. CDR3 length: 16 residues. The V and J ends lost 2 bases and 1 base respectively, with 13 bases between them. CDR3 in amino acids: CASSDTGTRGTDTQYF. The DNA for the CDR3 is TGTGCCAGCAGTGACACCGGGACACGTGGCACAGATACGCAGTATTTT.

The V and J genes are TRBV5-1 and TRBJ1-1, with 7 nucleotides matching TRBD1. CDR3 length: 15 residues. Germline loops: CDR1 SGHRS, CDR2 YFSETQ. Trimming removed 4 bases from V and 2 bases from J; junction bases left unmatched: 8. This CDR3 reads CASSALQGRNTEAFF. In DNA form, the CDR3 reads TGCGCCAGCAGCGCTTTACAGGGGCGCAACACTGAAGCTTTCTTT.

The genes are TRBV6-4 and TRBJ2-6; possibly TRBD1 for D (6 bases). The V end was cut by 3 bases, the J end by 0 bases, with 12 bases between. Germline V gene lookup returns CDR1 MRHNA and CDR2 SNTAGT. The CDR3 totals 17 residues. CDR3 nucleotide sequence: TGTGCCAGCAGTGAAACAGGGATGGGCTCTGGGGCCAACGTCCTGACTTTC. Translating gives CASSETGMGSGANVLTF.

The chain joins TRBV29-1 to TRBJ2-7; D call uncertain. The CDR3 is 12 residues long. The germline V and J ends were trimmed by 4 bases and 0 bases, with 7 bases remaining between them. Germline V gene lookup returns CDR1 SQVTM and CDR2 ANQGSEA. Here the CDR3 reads CSVGVRSYEQYF. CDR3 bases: TGCAGCGTTGGAGTCCGCTCCTACGAGCAGTACTTC.

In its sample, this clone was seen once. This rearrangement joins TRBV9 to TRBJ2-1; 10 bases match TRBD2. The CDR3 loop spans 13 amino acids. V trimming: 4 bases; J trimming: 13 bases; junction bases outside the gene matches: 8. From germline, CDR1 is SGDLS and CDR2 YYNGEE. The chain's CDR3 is CASSWASGRDQFF. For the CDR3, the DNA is TGTGCCAGCAGCTGGGCTAGCGGGAGAGATCAGTTCTTC.